The 30 T cell receptor beta chains listed next were all sequenced from one sample in a study of T cells in localized non-small cell lung cancer (dated by TCRdb to the early 2020s). Receptor libraries were prepared by the immunoSEQ multiplex PCR assay. TCRdb obtained this table from immuneACCESS and retained in-frame rearrangements with V and J assigned. These tables miss some clones; where compared with another copy, unresolved V genes account for less than half of the shortfall, and the remainder is unexplained. This sample is represented by tens of thousands of clones; roughly 84% of them were singletons. The ten most abundant clones make up 4% to 5.5% of the sample. The material was PBMCs, obtained before any cancer treatment. The receptor set was obtained from a man between 40 and 70 years old with stage II lung adenocarcinoma.

V is TRBV5-1 and J is TRBJ2-2, with 7 nucleotides matching TRBD1. The CDR3 has 15 residues. Germline trimming cut 2 bases from V and 2 bases from J; bases unmatched to any gene: 3. Germline lookup yields CDR1 SGHRS and CDR2 YFSETQ. As DNA, the CDR3 is TGCGCCAGCAGCTTACAGGGGACCAACACCGGGGAGCTGTTTTTT. Its translation: CASSLQGTNTGELFF.

The chain recombines TRBV4-1 with TRBJ2-5, with 8 bases matching TRBD1. Per germline, CDR1 MGHRA and CDR2 YSYEKL. The CDR3 covers 15 residues. V was pared by 5 bases and J by 5 bases, with 10 bases of the junction left unmatched. CDR3 bases: TGCGCCAGCAGCTCCCTTCAGGGGGCGAGCGAGACCCAGTACTTC. Translation: CASSSLQGASETQYF.

V gene TRBV27 combines with J gene TRBJ2-3; TRBD2 matches 7 bases. From germline, CDR1 is MNHEY and CDR2 SMNVEV (reference sequence). V was pared by 3 bases and J by 2 bases, with 11 bases of the junction left unmatched. The CDR3 is 17 amino acids. The CDR3 bases are TGTGCCAGCAGTTTCGCGCCCGGAGCGGGGTTCACAGATACGCAGTATTTT. Translated, it gives CASSFAPGAGFTDTQYF.

The chain combines TRBV19 with TRBJ1-2, with D perhaps matching TRBD1 (5 bases). Germline V lookup: CDR1 LNHDA, CDR2 SQIVND (reference sequence). Trimming left V 7 bases short and J 5 bases short, with 17 bases between. CDR3 length equals 14 residues. This chain's CDR3 is CASTSGGVWYGYTF. CDR3 nucleotides: TGTGCCAGTACCTCCGGGGGAGTTTGGTATGGCTACACCTTC.

In its sample, this clone was seen a few times. The chain couples TRBV5-1 to TRBJ2-2; D might be TRBD1 (6 bases). Trimming stripped 4 bases from V and 3 bases from J, with 10 bases between. The CDR3 totals 14 residues. Germline lookup yields CDR1 SGHRS and CDR2 YFSETQ. DNA for the CDR3: TGCGCCAGCAGCCCGGACAGTTACACCGGGGAGCTGTTTTTT. Protein: CASSPDSYTGELFF.

This chain joins TRBV5-1 and TRBJ2-3; D may correspond to TRBD1 or TRBD2 (5 bases each). Germline values: CDR1 SGHRS, CDR2 YFSETQ. Trimming removed 4 bases from V and 4 bases from J, with 13 bases in between. The CDR3 has 14 amino acids. CDR3 in amino acids: CASSHLGVSDTQYF. The CDR3 DNA reads TGCGCCAGCAGCCACTTGGGGGTGTCAGATACGCAGTATTTT.

This rearrangement joins TRBV30 to TRBJ2-7; D is undetermined. The CDR3 spans 15 residues. Looked up from germline, CDR1 is GTSNPN and CDR2 is SVGIG (reference sequence). Trimming removed 3 bases from V and 1 base from J, with 16 bases in between. CDR3 region: CAWRELRLLSYEQYF. DNA for the CDR3: TGTGCCTGGAGAGAACTAAGACTCTTATCCTACGAGCAGTACTTC.

This clone appeared a few times. The rearrangement links TRBV6-5 to TRBJ1-5; D is possibly TRBD1 (6 bases). V shed 6 bases and J shed 0 bases, with 12 bases lying between them. This CDR3 is 15 amino acids long. CDR1 is MNHEY, CDR2 SVGAGI, per germline. CDR3 region: CASRGSDSSNQPQHF. CDR3 in DNA: TGTGCCAGCAGGGGATCGGACAGTAGCAATCAGCCCCAGCATTTT.

Details on this clone: This CDR3 fails to terminate in the conserved phenylalanine or tryptophan, so it likely reflects a read error. The DNA is omitted, as the CDR3 cannot be located on it reliably, and the CDR3 follows TCRdb's listing. CDR3 protein: CASSLGEGL. The rearrangement links TRBV5-1 to TRBJ2-7. Per germline, CDR1 SGHRS and CDR2 YFSETQ. A total of 9 residues make up the CDR3, ends included.

The rearrangement uses TRBV6-4 and TRBJ1-5; D remains unclear. From germline, CDR1 is MRHNA and CDR2 SNTAGT. V shed 8 bases and J shed 5 bases, with 16 bases lying between them. The CDR3 is made up of 14 amino acids. The CDR3 nucleotides read TGTGCCAGCCAGAATAGAAGTAAGGATCAGCCCCAGCATTTT. Translating gives CASQNRSKDQPQHF.

This clone has just a few counts. The chain joins TRBV28 to TRBJ2-2; D is uncertain. Germline V gives CDR1 MDHEN, CDR2 SYDVKM. Trimming cost V 9 bases and J 4 bases, with 9 bases left between them. This CDR3 is 12 amino acids long. CDR3 region: CARRWGTGELFF. In nucleotides, the CDR3 is TGTGCCAGACGTTGGGGCACCGGGGAGCTGTTTTTT. The whole variable domain, remainder taken from reference TRBV28 and TRBJ2-2, is DVKVTQSSRYLVKRTGEKVFLECVQDMDHENMFWYRQDPGLGLRLIYFSYDVKMKEKGDIPEGYSVSREKKERFSLILESASTNQTSMYLCARRWGTGELFFGEGSRLTVL.

The rearrangement uses TRBV18 and TRBJ2-4, with D perhaps TRBD1 or TRBD2 (6 bases each). The length of the CDR3 is 16 residues. Germline V CDR1 and CDR2: KGHSH, LQKENI. Trimming stripped 3 bases from V and 6 bases from J, with 18 bases between. CDR3 protein: CASSPPTGAVGNIQYF. In nucleotides, the CDR3 is TGTGCCAGCTCACCCCCGACGGGGGCGGTTGGAAACATTCAGTACTTC.

DNA of the CDR3: TGTGCCAGCACCCGGAGGAATGAGCAGTTCTTC. It encodes CASTRRNEQFF. This sequence joins TRBV2 and TRBJ2-1, with TRBD2 as a possible D gene (5 bases). The CDR3 runs 11 residues. The V and J ends lost 7 bases and 7 bases respectively, with 8 bases between them. Germline-derived CDR1 and CDR2 are SNHLY and FYNNEI. Full variable domain (missing parts from reference TRBV2 and TRBJ2-1): EPEVTQTPSHQVTQMGQEVILRCVPISNHLYFYWYRQILGQKVEFLVSFYNNEISEKSEIFDDQFSVERPDGSNFTLKIRSTKLEDSAMYFCASTRRNEQFFGPGTRLTVL.

This clone was counted once. The chain recombines TRBV19 with TRBJ1-5; D is ambiguous. The CDR3 spans 15 residues. Trimming took 1 base from V and 3 from J, leaving 10 bases between them. Germline values: CDR1 LNHDA, CDR2 SQIVND (reference sequence). CDR3 residues: CASSIATNANQPQHF. In DNA, the CDR3 is TGTGCCAGTAGTATAGCGACGAACGCCAATCAGCCCCAGCATTTT.

This rearrangement joins TRBV2 to TRBJ1-5; no clear D. The CDR3 length is 11 residues. V was shortened by 4 bases and J by 10 bases, with 8 bases between the two germline ends. CDR1 SNHLY and CDR2 FYNNEI come from the germline V gene. CDR3: CASSGMGPQHF. The DNA for the CDR3 is TGTGCCAGCAGTGGGATGGGTCCCCAGCATTTT.

The chain links TRBV14 to TRBJ1-2; unclear D gene. Trimming cost V 0 bases and J 10 bases, with 12 bases left between them. From germline, CDR1 is SGHDN and CDR2 FVKESK. This CDR3 comprises 13 residues. CDR3 sequence: CASSQDRWRPYTF. DNA of the CDR3: TGTGCCAGCAGCCAAGATCGATGGAGGCCCTACACCTTC.

The rearrangement links TRBV7-3 to TRBJ1-1, with 8 nucleotides matching TRBD1. Germline lookup yields CDR1 SGHTA and CDR2 FQGTGA. V gave up 2 bases and J gave up 9 bases; unmatched junction bases: 11. There are 15 residues in the CDR3. This chain's CDR3 is CASSLSGLQGEQAFF. CDR3 DNA sequence: TGTGCCAGCAGCTTATCCGGACTACAGGGGGAACAAGCTTTCTTT.

The V gene is TRBV19, the J gene TRBJ2-1, with 9 bases fitting TRBD2. With 11 bases clipped from V and 7 bases from J, the junction kept 12 bases outside the gene matches. Germline values: CDR1 LNHDA, CDR2 SQIVND (reference sequence). The CDR3 length is 14 residues. CDR3 bases: TGTGCCGTCTCCAGGGGACTAGCAACTAATGAGCAGTTCTTC. This translates into CAVSRGLATNEQFF.

V usage is TRBV28 and J usage is TRBJ2-2; 11 positions agree with TRBD1. Germline trimming cut 3 bases from V and 4 bases from J; bases unmatched to any gene: 13. Germline lookup yields CDR1 MDHEN and CDR2 SYDVKM. The CDR3 totals 19 residues. CDR3 nucleotides: TGTGCCAGCAGTTTTAAACTCGGACAGGGGGCTGCGGGCACCGGGGAGCTGTTTTTT. Translating it yields CASSFKLGQGAAGTGELFF.

The table lists this clone with a few counts. This chain uses TRBV5-1 with TRBJ1-1; D call uncertain. Trimming cost V 0 bases and J 3 bases, with 12 bases left between them. Germline values: CDR1 SGHRS, CDR2 YFSETQ. The CDR3 covers 15 residues. The CDR3 DNA reads TGCGCCAGCAGCTTGGGACGCCTTAGAGACACTGAAGCTTTCTTT. Translated: CASSLGRLRDTEAFF.

The gene calls are TRBV27 and TRBJ2-7; D not resolved. The CDR3 extends over 13 amino acids. The V gene lost 3 bases and the J gene lost 2 bases, with 8 bases spanning the gap. Germline CDR1 and CDR2: MNHEY and SMNVEV (reference sequence). CDR3 coding DNA: TGTGCCAGCAGTTTCGCCAGAACCTACGAGCAGTACTTC. Translating gives CASSFARTYEQYF.

This clone was counted between two and nine times. The CDR3 nucleotides are TGTGCCATCAGTGAGCTAGCGGGGCCTGAGACCCAGTACTTC. This encodes CAISELAGPETQYF. V usage is TRBV10-3 and J usage is TRBJ2-5, with 9 nucleotides matching TRBD2. With V trimmed by 2 bases and J by 5 bases, 3 bases remained unmatched. The CDR3 sequence is 14 residues long. The germline V gene encodes CDR1 ENHRY and CDR2 SYGVKD.

This clone was recorded only once. The chain recombines TRBV7-2 with TRBJ2-4; D not resolved. With 5 bases removed from V and 9 bases from J, the gap between germline ends came to 11 bases. CDR1 and CDR2 (germline): SGHTA, FQGNSA. The CDR3 is 12 amino acids. CDR3 in DNA: TGTGCCAGCAGCGTCTTCAACGGCATTCAGTACTTC. Translation: CASSVFNGIQYF.

This sequence joins TRBV30 and TRBJ1-1, with TRBD1 as a possible D gene (5 bases). CDR3 length equals 14 residues. Germline V gives CDR1 GTSNPN, CDR2 SVGIG (reference sequence). The ends were cut back, 2 bases at V and 5 bases at J, with 15 bases in the middle. The DNA for the CDR3 is TGTGCCTGGAGTCCAGGAGGGGAGATAACTGAAGCTTTCTTT. Translating it yields CAWSPGGEITEAFF.

The chain combines TRBV30 with TRBJ2-5; D is possibly TRBD1 or TRBD2 (6 bases each). The ends were cut back, 1 base at V and 5 bases at J, with 23 bases in the middle. The V gene's germline CDR1 is GTSNPN and CDR2 SVGIG (reference sequence). This CDR3 is 17 amino acids long. CDR3 region: CAWSGTAGQLRWETQYF. The CDR3 DNA follows: TGTGCCTGGAGTGGGACCGCGGGACAATTAAGGTGGGAGACCCAGTACTTC.

The chain combines TRBV6-5 with TRBJ1-6, with a possible D match to TRBD1 (6 bases). Germline CDR1 and CDR2: MNHEY and SVGAGI. Between the trimmed V and J ends, which lost 8 bases and 5 bases, there was a span of 13 bases. The CDR3 has 14 amino acids. Here the CDR3 reads CASSQGNNNSPLHF. CDR3 DNA: TGTGCCAGCTCCCAGGGGAACAATAATTCACCCCTCCACTTT.

This chain joins TRBV7-8 and TRBJ2-5, with 8 positions matching TRBD2. CDR3 size: 16 residues. In germline, CDR1 is SGHVS, CDR2 FQNEAQ. V shed 5 bases and J 1 base; nucleotides not matched to a gene: 9. Written as DNA, the CDR3 is TGTGCCAGCAGCCCAGCGGGGGCTAGCACCCAAGAGACCCAGTACTTC. Amino acids: CASSPAGASTQETQYF.

This clone was detected only once. The gene calls are TRBV18 and TRBJ2-5; D remains unclear. CDR3 length: 13 amino acids. CDR1 and CDR2 (germline): KGHSH, LQKENI. V lost 3 bases to trimming and J lost 3 bases, with 8 bases between them. The CDR3 reads CASSPDLEETQYF. CDR3 DNA: TGTGCCAGCTCACCGGACCTCGAAGAGACCCAGTACTTC.

The chain has TRBV10-3 and TRBJ1-1; 7 bases align to TRBD1. The CDR3 has 16 residues. Germline CDR1 and CDR2: ENHRY and SYGVKD. Trimming cost V 0 bases and J 0 bases; bases outside gene matches: 4. The CDR3 loop is CAISESAGGVNTEAFF. The CDR3 DNA is TGTGCCATCAGTGAGTCGGCAGGGGGGGTGAACACTGAAGCTTTCTTT.

This clone has more than one count but fewer than ten. The chain recombines TRBV7-9 with TRBJ1-1, with 7 nucleotides matching TRBD1. The CDR3 is 13 amino acids. Trimming took 4 bases from V and 11 from J; bases not matched to a gene: 10. Germline CDR1 reads SEHNR; CDR2 reads FQNEAQ (reference sequence). The CDR3 sequence is CASSWGQRERAFF. CDR3 coding DNA: TGTGCCAGCAGCTGGGGACAGCGGGAGAGGGCTTTCTTT.